These 16 T cell receptor beta chains share one sample of origin, sequenced in a study of T-cell reconstitution after alpha-beta-depleted transplantation in children. Preparation of the TCRbeta library involved a method that used unique molecular identifiers. Each CDR3 protein is one row after TCRdb ran MiXCR on the PCR reads. Of approximately 640,000 distinct CDR3 sequences in the sample, over 15% were seen once. The material was PBMCs from the stem cell graft donor, obtained from the stem cell graft. The source of these receptors is a human donor who donated a stem cell graft to a child with acute myeloid leukemia.

This clonotype appeared many times. The chain combines TRBV6-5 with TRBJ2-5, with D perhaps matching TRBD2 (6 bases). This CDR3 has 14 residues. V was pared by 3 bases and J by 3 bases, with 11 bases between. Germline lookup yields CDR1 MNHEY and CDR2 SVGAGI. The CDR3 DNA follows: TGTGCCAGCAGTTATATCCCGGGGGAAGAGACCCAGTACTTC. Residues: CASSYIPGEETQYF.

V usage is TRBV7-9 and J usage is TRBJ2-3; tentative D call: TRBD2 (6 bases). From germline, CDR1 is SEHNR and CDR2 FQNEAQ (reference sequence). V lost 5 bases and J 3 bases, leaving 15 bases between the germline ends. This CDR3 has 15 residues. The CDR3 DNA is TGTGCCAGCAGCAAGGGGTCCGGGGGAACAGATACGCAGTATTTT. The encoded protein is CASSKGSGGTDTQYF.

Concerning this clonotype: This clone may be a read error of a much larger clone one base away. The chain combines TRBV5-1 with TRBJ2-7; 9 bases are a match to TRBD1. The germline V gene has CDR1 SGHRS and CDR2 YFSETQ. The CDR3 has 14 amino acids. Losses at the gene ends were 4 bases for V and 5 bases for J; bases not matched to a gene: 7. The CDR3 region is CASSPGTGHNEQYV. In nucleotides, the CDR3 is TGCGCCAGCAGCCCAGGGACAGGGCATAACGAGCAGTACGTC.

The chain recombines TRBV7-8 with TRBJ1-1; 7 bases map to TRBD1. There are 14 residues in the CDR3. V dropped 2 bases and J dropped 4; count of bases not matched to a gene: 4. Per the germline V gene, CDR1 is SGHVS and CDR2 is FQNEAQ. This CDR3 reads CASSLTGVFTEAFF. In nucleotides, the CDR3 is TGTGCCAGCAGCTTAACAGGGGTGTTCACTGAAGCTTTCTTT. The full variable domain, completed using reference TRBV7-8 and TRBJ1-1, is GAGVSQSPRYKVAKRGQDVALRCDPISGHVSLFWYQQALGQGPEFLTYFQNEAQLDKSGLPSDRFFAERPEGSVSTLKIQRTQQEDSAVYLCASSLTGVFTEAFFGQGTRLTVV.

Comment on this clonotype: Just one base apart from a much larger clone, this may be a read error. The gene calls are TRBV20-1 and TRBJ2-7; 7 bases match TRBD2. Trimming at V came to 6 bases and at J to 3 bases, leaving 14 bases not matched to a gene. The CDR3 extends over 15 amino acids. CDR1 and CDR2 from the germline V gene are DFQATT and SNEGSKA (reference sequence). The CDR3 sequence is CSAHSPTSASYEQYV. In DNA form, the CDR3 reads TGCAGTGCCCACAGCCCAACTAGCGCAAGCTACGAGCAGTACGTC.

The table lists this clonotype with many counts. The chain has TRBV20-1 and TRBJ2-3, with a possible D match to TRBD2 (5 bases). Germline lookup yields CDR1 DFQATT and CDR2 SNEGSKA (reference sequence). V was cut by 5 bases and J by 5 bases, with 11 bases left in between. The CDR3 is made up of 12 amino acids. CDR3 sequence reads: CSAPAGGDTQYF. CDR3 coding DNA: TGCAGTGCTCCGGCGGGCGGAGATACGCAGTATTTT.

The chain employs TRBV20-1 and TRBJ2-3; D unclear. V was cut by 0 bases and J by 4 bases, with 8 bases left in between. CDR3 size: 13 residues. Germline V gives CDR1 DFQATT, CDR2 SNEGSKA (reference sequence). The CDR3 reads CSAREGFPDTQYF. Here the CDR3 DNA reads TGCAGTGCTAGAGAGGGGTTCCCAGATACGCAGTATTTT.

This clonotype was detected many times. The V and J genes are TRBV20-1 and TRBJ2-5; D unclear. CDR3 size: 15 residues. The germline gives CDR1 DFQATT, CDR2 SNEGSKA (reference sequence). The ends were cut back, 3 bases at V and 2 bases at J, with 16 bases in the middle. CDR3 DNA sequence: TGCAGTGCTAGGCGGTTCGACCCCTCGCAAGAGACCCAGTACTTC. It is translated as CSARRFDPSQETQYF.

With respect to this clonotype: A read error is possible here, since a much larger clone lies one base away. This rearrangement joins TRBV29-1 to TRBJ2-7; D is unresolved. Trimming left V 0 bases short and J 4 bases short, with 13 bases between. This CDR3 has 14 residues. Germline-derived CDR1 and CDR2 are SQVTM and ANQGSEA. The CDR3 coding sequence is TGCAGCGTTGAAGATCTCTCGTGGCGGTACGAGCAGTACTTC. Translating it yields CSVEDLSWRYEQYF.

The V gene is TRBV6-1, the J gene TRBJ2-6; 7 bases line up with TRBD1. Unmatched junction bases numbered 12, after V lost 7 bases and J lost 0 bases. CDR1 is MNHNS, CDR2 SASEGT, per germline. The CDR3 runs to 18 residues. CDR3 protein: CASTELPGQYSGANVLTF. The DNA of the CDR3 is TGTGCCAGCACCGAACTCCCGGGACAGTACTCTGGGGCCAACGTCCTGACTTTC.

This clonotype was observed at least ten times. The chain couples TRBV12-3 or TRBV12-4 to TRBJ2-6, with unresolved D. This CDR3 has 14 residues. Trimming took off 1 base at V and 0 bases at J, with 1 base between the two ends. The CDR3 is CASSLGSGANVLTF. DNA for the CDR3: TGTGCCAGCAGTTTAGGCTCTGGGGCCAACGTCCTGACTTTC.

This clonotype turned up a few times. The rearrangement uses TRBV7-2 and TRBJ1-2, with D unclear. The V and J ends lost 1 base and 4 bases respectively, with 10 bases between them. Germline CDR1 and CDR2: SGHTA and FQGNSA. The length of the CDR3 is 14 residues. CDR3 bases: TGTGCCAGCAGCTTAGAGGCCAGTCTCTATGGCTACACCTTC. Its translation is CASSLEASLYGYTF.

This clonotype was picked up many times. V usage is TRBV20-1 and J usage is TRBJ1-6; TRBD1 matches 7 bases. V shed 0 bases, J shed 8 bases, and the junction held 7 bases outside the gene matches. The CDR3 runs to 15 residues. CDR1 is DFQATT, CDR2 SNEGSKA, per germline (reference sequence). CDR3 in DNA: TGCAGTGCTAGAGATACGGGACAGAAGGATTCACCCCTCCACTTT. Its translation: CSARDTGQKDSPLHF.

This clonotype was seen a few times. The V call is TRBV5-1, the J call TRBJ1-5, with 7 bases identical to TRBD1. Germline values: CDR1 SGHRS, CDR2 YFSETQ. The junction had 3 bases not matched to a gene; V was cut back by 1 base and J by 8 bases. The CDR3 contains 13 residues. CDR3 amino acids: CASSLNRGEPQHF. The CDR3 DNA reads TGCGCCAGCAGCTTGAACAGGGGTGAGCCCCAGCATTTT.

This clonotype turned up a few times. V gene TRBV11-2 combines with J gene TRBJ2-2, with a tentative D call TRBD2 (7 bases). With 3 bases removed from V and 2 bases from J, the gap between germline ends came to 19 bases. Looked up from germline, CDR1 is SGHAT and CDR2 is FQNNGV. CDR3 length: 18 residues. The CDR3 sequence: CASSFRRGGLRNTGELFF. CDR3 nucleotide sequence: TGTGCCAGCAGCTTCCGTAGGGGGGGCTTAAGAAACACCGGGGAGCTGTTTTTT.

V is TRBV4-3 and J is TRBJ2-2; no reliable D call. Germline V gene data show CDR1 as LGHNA and CDR2 as YSLEER. V was pared by 1 base and J by 2 bases, with 5 bases between. This CDR3 contains 14 residues. For the CDR3, the DNA is TGCGCCAGCAGCCAAGGATATAACACCGGGGAGCTGTTTTTT. Encoded protein: CASSQGYNTGELFF.